There are a few counts of the clone carrying this TCR beta chain. Only in-frame clones appear in the TCRdb table, and some are missing; sequencing was by immunoSEQ multiplex PCR. The repertoire has roughly 10,000 clones, roughly 30% of them found once; the top ten carry around 2%. The plating included around 200,000 irradiated, violet-dye-labeled stimulator cells together with around 200,000 CFSE-labeled responder cells. Researchers sorted proliferating CFSE-low CD3+CD4+ and CD3+CD8+ responders once the reaction had finished. These data are taken from a study of graft-versus-host responses after intestinal transplantation. Overall study findings and caveats: GvH clones occurred in recipient marrow; some first appeared in ileum or blood.

The source is a human patient who was an organ donor for intestinal transplantation. The input for sequencing was alloreactive CD4+ T cells from a mixed lymphocyte reaction culture, taken before transplantation. The subset was: CFSE-low proliferating T cells sorted from approximately six-day pre-transplant mixed lymphocyte reaction (GvH or HvG direction).

Here the CDR3 reads CASSGMGAGEKLFF. CDR3 DNA: TGTGCCAGCAGTGGGATGGGGGCTGGTGAAAAACTGTTTTTT. The chain joins TRBV2 to TRBJ1-4, with a weak D call TRBD1 (6 bases). Between the trimmed V and J ends, which lost 4 bases and 7 bases, there was a span of 13 bases. CDR1 is SNHLY and CDR2 is FYNNEI in the germline V gene. The CDR3 contains 14 residues. Drawing the rest from reference TRBV2 and TRBJ1-4, the complete variable domain is EPEVTQTPSHQVTQMGQEVILRCVPISNHLYFYWYRQILGQKVEFLVSFYNNEISEKSEIFDDQFSVERPDGSNFTLKIRSTKLEDSAMYFCASSGMGAGEKLFFGSGTQLSVL.